The T cell receptor (beta chain) described here comes from a study of blood T cell repertoires in COVID-19. CDR1 MNHEY and CDR2 SVGAGI come from the germline V gene. V trimming: 6 bases; J trimming: 4 bases; junction bases outside the gene matches: 8. This CDR3 spans 15 amino acids. Method: immunoSEQ multiplex PCR; TCRdb's copy keeps in-frame clones and lacks some. Of some 150,000 clones in the sample, 70% to 80% were seen once. This clone showed up just once. Material: peripheral blood. The sequence came from a woman over 75 with active or convalescent COVID-19. The chain has TRBV6-5 and TRBJ2-2; 7 nucleotides match TRBD1. The CDR3 nucleotides read TGTGCCAGCAGCTCAGGGGGAAGTGGCACCGGGGAGCTGTTTTTT. It yields the protein CASSSGGSGTGELFF.